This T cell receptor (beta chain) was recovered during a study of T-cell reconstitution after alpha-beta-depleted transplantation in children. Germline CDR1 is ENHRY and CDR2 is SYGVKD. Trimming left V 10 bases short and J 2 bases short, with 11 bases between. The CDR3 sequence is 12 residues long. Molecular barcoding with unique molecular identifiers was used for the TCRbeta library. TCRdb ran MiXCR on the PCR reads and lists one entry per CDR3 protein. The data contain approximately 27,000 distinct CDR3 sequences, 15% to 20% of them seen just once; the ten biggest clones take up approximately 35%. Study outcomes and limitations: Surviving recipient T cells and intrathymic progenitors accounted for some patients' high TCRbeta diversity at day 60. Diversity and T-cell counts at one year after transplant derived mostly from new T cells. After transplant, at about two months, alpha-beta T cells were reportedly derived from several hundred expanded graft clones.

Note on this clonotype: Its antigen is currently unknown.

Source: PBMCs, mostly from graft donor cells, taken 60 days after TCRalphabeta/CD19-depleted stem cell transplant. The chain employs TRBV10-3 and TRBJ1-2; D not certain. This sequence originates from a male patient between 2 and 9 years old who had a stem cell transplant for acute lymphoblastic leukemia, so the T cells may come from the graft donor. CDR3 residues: CATWTENYGYTF. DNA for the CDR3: TGTGCCACCTGGACGGAAAACTATGGCTACACCTTC.